The entry below gives a single T cell receptor beta chain sequence along with its context. Antigen specificity is unknown. A J-beta primer mix and a sample-barcoded 5' primer were used in a second PCR of about 6 to 12 cycles. A template-switch adaptor containing 12 random nucleotides labeled each cDNA molecule. TCRdb used MiXCR to reprocess the 5' RACE reads, holding one entry per CDR3 protein. The sample lists about 1.1 million distinct CDR3 sequences, around two fifths seen once, with over 10% in the top ten. This sample is drawn from a study of blood T cells in healthy people across ages. The CDR3 spans 16 residues. V lost 6 bases and J lost 11; bases outside the gene matches: 17. Germline loops: CDR1 SNHLY, CDR2 FYNNEI. Study-wide results and caveats: Unsorted PBMCs blocked a conclusive comparison of naive and antigen-experienced cells.

The sequenced sample consisted of blood. The chain recombines TRBV2 with TRBJ1-1; 11 bases are a match to TRBD1. The sequence was collected from a man between 18 and 35 years old in good health. CDR3 in amino acids: CASRESRTGGSPSAFF. The CDR3, as DNA: TGTGCCAGCAGGGAGTCAAGGACAGGGGGCTCCCCTTCCGCTTTCTTT.